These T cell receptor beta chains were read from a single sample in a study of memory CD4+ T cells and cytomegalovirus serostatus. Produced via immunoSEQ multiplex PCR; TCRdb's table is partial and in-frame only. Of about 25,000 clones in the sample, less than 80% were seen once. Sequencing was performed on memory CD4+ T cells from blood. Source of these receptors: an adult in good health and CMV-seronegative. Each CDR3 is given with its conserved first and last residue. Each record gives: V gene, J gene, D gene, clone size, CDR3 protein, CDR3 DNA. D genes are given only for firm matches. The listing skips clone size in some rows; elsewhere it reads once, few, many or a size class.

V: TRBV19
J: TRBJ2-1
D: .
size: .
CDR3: CASKNDRSYNEQFF
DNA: TGTGCCAGTAAAAACGACCGATCCTACAATGAGCAGTTCTTC

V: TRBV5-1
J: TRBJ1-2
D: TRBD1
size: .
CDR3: CASSLRAGGYGNYGYTF
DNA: TGCGCCAGCAGCTTGCGGGCAGGGGGATATGGAAACTATGGCTACACCTTC

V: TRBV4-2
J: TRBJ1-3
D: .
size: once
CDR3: CASSQVGGAYGNTIYF
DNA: TGTGCCAGCAGCCAAGTGGGGGGCGCGTATGGAAACACCATATATTTT

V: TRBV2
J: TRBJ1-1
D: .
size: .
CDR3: CASRKGENTEAFF
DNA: TGTGCCAGCAGGAAAGGGGAGAACACTGAAGCTTTCTTT

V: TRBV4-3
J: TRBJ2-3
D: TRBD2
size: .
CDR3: CASSQDQASGGTRDTQYF
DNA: TGCGCCAGCAGCCAAGATCAGGCTAGCGGGGGCACCCGGGATACGCAGTATTTT

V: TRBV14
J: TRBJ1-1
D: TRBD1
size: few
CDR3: CASSQNRGTEAFF
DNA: TGTGCCAGCAGCCAGAACAGGGGAACTGAAGCTTTCTTT

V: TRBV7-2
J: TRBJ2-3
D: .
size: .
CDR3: CASSLGGVSIDTQYF
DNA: TGTGCCAGCAGCTTAGGCGGGGTTAGCATAGATACGCAGTATTTT

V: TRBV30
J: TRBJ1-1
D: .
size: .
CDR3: CAFNRVMNTEAFF
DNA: TGTGCCTTTAACAGGGTTATGAACACTGAAGCTTTCTTT

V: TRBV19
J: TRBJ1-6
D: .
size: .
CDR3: CASRPGTLNSPLHF
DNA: TGTGCCAGTAGACCGGGAACGCTAAATTCACCCCTCCACTTT

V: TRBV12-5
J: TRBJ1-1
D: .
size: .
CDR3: CASGFPTGTFLGYTEAFF
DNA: TGTGCTAGTGGTTTTCCGACGGGGACATTTTTGGGGTACACTGAAGCTTTCTTT

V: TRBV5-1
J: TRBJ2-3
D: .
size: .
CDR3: CASRGGSDTQYF
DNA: TGCGCCAGCAGGGGGGGATCAGATACGCAGTATTTT

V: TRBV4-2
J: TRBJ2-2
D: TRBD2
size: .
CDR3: CASSQASGGASGELFF
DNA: TGTGCCAGCAGCCAAGCTAGCGGGGGGGCCTCCGGGGAGCTGTTTTTT

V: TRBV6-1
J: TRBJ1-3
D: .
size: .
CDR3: CASSVAGKGGNTIYF
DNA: TGTGCCAGCAGTGTTGCAGGCAAAGGGGGAAACACCATATATTTT

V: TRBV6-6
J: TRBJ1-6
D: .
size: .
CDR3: CASSYSSQINSPLHF
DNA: TGTGCCAGCAGTTACTCGTCACAGATTAATTCACCCCTCCACTTT

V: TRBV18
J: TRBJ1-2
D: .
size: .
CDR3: CASSRSRGEGGYTF
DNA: TGTGCCAGCTCACGGTCACGGGGAGAAGGAGGCTACACCTTC

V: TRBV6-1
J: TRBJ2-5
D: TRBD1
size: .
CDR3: CASSDRTGGGETQYF
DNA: TGTGCCAGCAGTGACCGGACAGGGGGCGGGGAGACCCAGTACTTC

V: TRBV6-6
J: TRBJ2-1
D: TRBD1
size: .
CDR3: CASSYRDSSYNEQFF
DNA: TGTGCCAGCAGTTACCGGGACAGCTCCTACAATGAGCAGTTCTTC

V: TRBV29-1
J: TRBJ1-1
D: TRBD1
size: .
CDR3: CSVLQGNTEAFF
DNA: TGCAGCGTTTTACAGGGGAATACTGAAGCTTTCTTT

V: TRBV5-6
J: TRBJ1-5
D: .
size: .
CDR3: CASSSGGGSQPQHF
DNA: TGTGCCAGCAGCTCGGGGGGGGGCAGCCAGCCCCAGCATTTT

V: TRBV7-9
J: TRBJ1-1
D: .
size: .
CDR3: CASSPPAGTKNTEAFF
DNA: TGTGCCAGCAGCCCACCAGCCGGGACAAAGAACACTGAAGCTTTCTTT

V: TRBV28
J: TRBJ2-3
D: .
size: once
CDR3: CASSLPFVLTDTQYF
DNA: TGTGCCAGCAGTTTACCGTTCGTCCTCACAGATACGCAGTATTTT

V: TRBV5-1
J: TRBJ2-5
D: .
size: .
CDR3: CASSLGVAGIETQYF
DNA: TGCGCCAGCAGCTTGGGGGTGGCGGGGATAGAGACCCAGTACTTC

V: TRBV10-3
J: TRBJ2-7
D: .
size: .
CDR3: CAISDLSRRGNYYEQYF
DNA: TGTGCCATCAGTGATCTTAGCAGACGCGGGAATTACTACGAGCAGTACTTC

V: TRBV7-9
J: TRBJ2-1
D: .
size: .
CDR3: CASSFRGDGVNEQFF
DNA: TGTGCCAGCAGCTTTAGGGGGGACGGTGTGAATGAGCAGTTCTTC

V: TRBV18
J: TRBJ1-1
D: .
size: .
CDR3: CASSRGGTNTEAFF
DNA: TGTGCCAGCTCCCGGGGGGGGACTAACACTGAAGCTTTCTTT

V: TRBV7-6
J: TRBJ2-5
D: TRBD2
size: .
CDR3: CASSLGSGGETQYF
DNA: TGTGCCAGCAGCTTAGGTTCGGGGGGTGAGACCCAGTACTTC

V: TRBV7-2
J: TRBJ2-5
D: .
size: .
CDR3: CASSRYRSGEGETQYF
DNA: TGTGCCAGCAGCCGCTACCGTAGCGGAGAGGGAGAGACCCAGTACTTC

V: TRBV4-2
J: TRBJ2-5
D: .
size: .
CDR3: CASSQSERVEAQYF
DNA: TGTGCCAGCAGCCAGTCGGAAAGGGTGGAGGCCCAGTACTTC

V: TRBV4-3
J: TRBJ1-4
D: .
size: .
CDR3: CASSQDFSGGAEKLFF
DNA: TGCGCCAGCAGCCAAGATTTTAGTGGGGGGGCTGAAAAACTGTTTTTT

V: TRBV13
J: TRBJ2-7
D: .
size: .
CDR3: CASSSKGDPYEQYF
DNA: TGTGCCAGCAGCTCCAAGGGGGATCCCTACGAGCAGTACTTC

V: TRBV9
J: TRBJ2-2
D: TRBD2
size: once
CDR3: CASSPGTINTGELFF
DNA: TGTGCCAGCAGCCCCGGGACTATTAACACCGGGGAGCTGTTTTTT

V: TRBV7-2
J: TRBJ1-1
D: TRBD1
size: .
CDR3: CASSLRDRGGTEAFF
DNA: TGTGCCAGCAGCTTACGGGACAGGGGGGGCACTGAAGCTTTCTTT

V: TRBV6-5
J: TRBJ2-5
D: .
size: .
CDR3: CASSTQETQYF
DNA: TGTGCCAGCAGTACCCAAGAGACCCAGTACTTC

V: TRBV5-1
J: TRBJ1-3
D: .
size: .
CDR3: CASSLDSSGNTIYF
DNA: TGCGCCAGCAGCTTGGACAGCTCTGGAAACACCATATATTTT

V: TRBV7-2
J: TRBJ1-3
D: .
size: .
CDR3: CASSSTWGRSGNTIYF
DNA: TGTGCCAGCAGCTCCACGTGGGGGCGATCCGGAAACACCATATATTTT

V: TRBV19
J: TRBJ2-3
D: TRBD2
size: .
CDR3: CASSIGGRAGDTQYF
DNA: TGTGCCAGTAGTATAGGAGGGAGGGCTGGAGATACGCAGTATTTT

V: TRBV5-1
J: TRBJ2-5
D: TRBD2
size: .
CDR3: CASASGGREETQYF
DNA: TGCGCCAGCGCGTCGGGCGGGAGAGAGGAGACCCAGTACTTC

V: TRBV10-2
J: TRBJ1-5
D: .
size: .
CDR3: CASSEGGQKNQPQHF
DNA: TGCGCCAGCAGTGAGGGGGGGCAGAAGAATCAGCCCCAGCATTTT

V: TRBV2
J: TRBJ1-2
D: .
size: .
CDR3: CASSEDSYGYTF
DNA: TGTGCCAGCAGTGAAGACAGCTATGGCTACACCTTC

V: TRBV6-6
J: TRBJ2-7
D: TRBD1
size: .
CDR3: CASSYAPGQSTYEQYF
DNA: TGTGCCAGCAGTTACGCCCCGGGACAGAGTACTTACGAGCAGTACTTC

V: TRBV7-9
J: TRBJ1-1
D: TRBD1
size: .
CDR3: CASSPGQAGTGEAFF
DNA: TGTGCCAGCAGCCCAGGACAGGCGGGCACGGGTGAAGCTTTCTTT

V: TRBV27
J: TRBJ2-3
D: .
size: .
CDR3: CASRGTALTDTQYF
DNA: TGTGCCAGCAGGGGTACAGCGCTCACAGATACGCAGTATTTT

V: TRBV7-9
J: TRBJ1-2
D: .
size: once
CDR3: CASSPPGTSKLWGYGYTF
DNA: TGTGCCAGCAGCCCCCCCGGGACATCCAAATTATGGGGTTATGGCTACACCTTC

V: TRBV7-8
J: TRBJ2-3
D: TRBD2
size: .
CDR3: CASSFLAGDTQYF
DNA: TGTGCCAGCAGCTTTTTAGCGGGAGATACGCAGTATTTT

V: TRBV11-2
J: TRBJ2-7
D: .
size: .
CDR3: CASSTASLGTEQYF
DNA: TGTGCCAGCAGCACAGCATCACTAGGAACGGAGCAGTACTTC

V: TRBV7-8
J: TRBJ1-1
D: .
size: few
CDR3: CASSLEWPAPPEAFF
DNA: TGTGCCAGCAGCTTAGAGTGGCCAGCTCCTCCTGAAGCTTTCTTT

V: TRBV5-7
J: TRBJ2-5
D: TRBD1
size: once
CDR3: CASSYLMDRGRETQYF
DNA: TGTGCCAGCAGTTACCTTATGGACAGGGGGCGGGAGACCCAGTACTTC

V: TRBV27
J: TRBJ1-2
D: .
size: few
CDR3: CASSYGGRGYTF
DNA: TGTGCCAGCAGTTATGGAGGCAGGGGCTACACCTTC

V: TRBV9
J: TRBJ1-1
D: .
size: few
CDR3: CASSPRGETEAFF
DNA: TGTGCCAGCAGCCCCAGAGGGGAGACTGAAGCTTTCTTT

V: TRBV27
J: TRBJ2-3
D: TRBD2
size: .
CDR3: CASWTSGRATDTQYF
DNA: TGTGCCAGCTGGACTAGCGGGCGAGCCACAGATACGCAGTATTTT

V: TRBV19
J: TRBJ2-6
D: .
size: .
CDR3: CASSIAGAPGANVLTF
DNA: TGTGCCAGTAGTATCGCCGGGGCCCCTGGGGCCAACGTCCTGACTTTC

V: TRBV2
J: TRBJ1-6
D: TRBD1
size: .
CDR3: CASSRTGTGSPLHF
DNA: TGTGCCAGCAGCAGGACAGGCACGGGTTCACCCCTCCACTTT

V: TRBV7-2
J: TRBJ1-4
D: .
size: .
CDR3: CASSLLGKATNEKLFF
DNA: TGTGCCAGCAGCTTATTGGGAAAAGCAACTAATGAAAAACTGTTTTTT

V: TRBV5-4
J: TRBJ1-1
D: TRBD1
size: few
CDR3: CASSGGGQTNTEAFF
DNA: TGTGCCAGCAGCGGAGGGGGACAGACGAACACTGAAGCTTTCTTT